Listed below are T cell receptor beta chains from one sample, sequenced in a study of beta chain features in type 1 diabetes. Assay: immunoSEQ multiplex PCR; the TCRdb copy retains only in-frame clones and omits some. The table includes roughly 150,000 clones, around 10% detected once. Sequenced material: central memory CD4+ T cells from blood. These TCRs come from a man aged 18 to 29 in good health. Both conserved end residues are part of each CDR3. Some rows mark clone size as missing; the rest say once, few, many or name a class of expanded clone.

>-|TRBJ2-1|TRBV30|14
CAWAPRGNRNEQFF
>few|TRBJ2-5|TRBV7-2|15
CASSYLRTTMETQYF
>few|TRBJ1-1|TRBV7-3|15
CASSLARTGRTEAFF
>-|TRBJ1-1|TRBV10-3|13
CATAWGSNTEAFF
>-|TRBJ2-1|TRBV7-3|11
CASALGHEQFF
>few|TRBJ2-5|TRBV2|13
CASNGQALETQYF
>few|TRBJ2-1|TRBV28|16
CASSLGWTSGSHEQFF
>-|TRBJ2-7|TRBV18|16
CASAPLQGAGPYEQYF
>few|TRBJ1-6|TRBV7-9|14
CASSLGADNSPLHF
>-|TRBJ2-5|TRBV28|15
CASSWGQLQVKTQYF
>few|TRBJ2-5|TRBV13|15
CASSPKPGAHETQYF
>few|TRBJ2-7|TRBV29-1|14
CSVGPGQGIREQYF
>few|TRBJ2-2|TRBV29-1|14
CSVDSQGVGGELFF
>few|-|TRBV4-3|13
CASSQVGGYEQYF
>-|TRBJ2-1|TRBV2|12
CASSEIGLGLFF
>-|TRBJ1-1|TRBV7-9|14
CASSSLGVNTEAFF
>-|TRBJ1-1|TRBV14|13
CASSQSRGLMAFF
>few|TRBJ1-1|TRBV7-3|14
CASSRDRGSTEAFF
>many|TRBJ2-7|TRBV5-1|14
CASSRRGENYEQYF
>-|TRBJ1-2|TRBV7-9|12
CASSFLDYGYTF
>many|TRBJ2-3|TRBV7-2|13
CASRPGNTDTQYF
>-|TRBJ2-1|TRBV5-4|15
CASGRGTSGYNEQFF
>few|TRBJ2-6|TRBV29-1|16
CSVRTSGGSGANVLTF
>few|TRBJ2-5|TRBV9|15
CASSVGGGDQETQYF
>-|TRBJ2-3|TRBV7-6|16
CASSPLAGGPADTQYF
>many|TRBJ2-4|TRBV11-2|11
CASRQGSNQYF
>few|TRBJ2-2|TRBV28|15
CASSSQGAGTGELFF
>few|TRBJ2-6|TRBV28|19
CASSLSGVGGYSGANVLTF